This T cell receptor (beta chain) was captured by sequencing in a study of blood T cell repertoires in COVID-19. Original methodology: By means of reference gene primer amplification, nucleated cell counts were estimated. Sequencing was performed with immunoSEQ multiplex PCR; in TCRdb, only in-frame clones are kept and a portion is missing. The DNA gave D and trimming, while V, J and clone size come from that table. The sample yields around 250,000 clones, around 83% seen once. The sample consisted of peripheral blood. The clonotype was recovered from a man aged 35 to 55 with active or convalescent COVID-19.

In nucleotides, the CDR3 is TGTGCCAGCAGTCTCGGACTGGGGAATGAGCAGTTCTTC. This codes for CASSLGLGNEQFF. The chain recombines TRBV27 with TRBJ2-1; D is perhaps TRBD2 (5 bases). The V gene's germline CDR1 is MNHEY and CDR2 SMNVEV (reference sequence). This CDR3 is 13 amino acids long. V gave up 5 bases and J gave up 7 bases, with 12 bases separating them.